One and the same sample provided the 18 T cell receptor beta chains below, sequenced in a study of cytomegalovirus exposure and HLA in healthy donors. The study ran its PCR with 60 Vbeta and 13 Jbeta primers. Method: immunoSEQ multiplex PCR; TCRdb's copy keeps in-frame clones and lacks some. The table lists 200,000 to 300,000 clones, 82% of them singletons. Material for sequencing was PBMCs. These receptors were collected from a woman in her thirties or forties in good health and CMV-seropositive.

This clone has only a few counts. The rearrangement joins TRBV15 to TRBJ2-5; possible D gene TRBD2, 6 bases. V lost 8 bases and J lost 5, with 21 bases in between. Germline V CDR1 and CDR2: LNHNV, YYDKDF (reference sequence). CDR3 size: 15 residues. This CDR3 reads CATAGLAGSGETQYF. The DNA for the CDR3 is TGTGCCACCGCTGGCCTGGCGGGAAGTGGTGAGACCCAGTACTTC.

The chain has TRBV19 and TRBJ2-5, with D maybe TRBD2 (6 bases). The CDR3 loop spans 17 amino acids. CDR1 LNHDA and CDR2 SQIVND come from the germline V gene (reference sequence). V lost 3 bases and J lost 1, with 18 bases in between. CDR3 nucleotides: TGTGCCAGTAGTATGGGGGAGTGGGGGGTCACCCAAGAGACCCAGTACTTC. Protein product: CASSMGEWGVTQETQYF.

The chain combines TRBV18 with TRBJ1-1; 8 bases are shared with TRBD1. The CDR3 is 15 residues long. Trimming cost V 1 base and J 1 base; bases outside gene matches: 2. The V gene's germline CDR1 is KGHSH and CDR2 LQKENI. The CDR3 loop reads CASSPQGTGNTEAFF. CDR3 sequence (DNA): TGTGCCAGCTCACCACAGGGGACAGGGAACACTGAAGCTTTCTTT.

This chain connects TRBV15 to TRBJ2-1, with 12 bases identical to TRBD2. V gave up 5 bases and J gave up 10 bases; unmatched junction bases: 6. CDR1 and CDR2 (germline): LNHNV, YYDKDF (reference sequence). The CDR3 spans 14 residues. CDR3 sequence reads: CATSGRLAGDEQFF. CDR3 coding DNA: TGTGCCACCAGCGGACGACTAGCGGGAGACGAGCAGTTCTTC. Full variable domain (missing parts from reference TRBV15 and TRBJ2-1): DAMVIQNPRYQVTQFGKPVTLSCSQTLNHNVMYWYQQKSSQAPKLLFHYYDKDFNNEADTPDNFQSRRPNTSFCFLDIRSPGLGDTAMYLCATSGRLAGDEQFFGPGTRLTVL.

This clone was seen more than once but under ten times. The chain is built from TRBV2 and TRBJ2-5; no reliable D call. Trimming took off 3 bases at V and 4 bases at J, with 9 bases between the two ends. The germline CDR1 and CDR2 sequences are SNHLY and FYNNEI. CDR3 size: 13 residues. CDR3 nucleotide sequence: TGTGCCAGCAGTGACGGCGGCACAGAGACCCAGTACTTC. Translating gives CASSDGGTETQYF.

The rearrangement uses TRBV2 and TRBJ1-1; D possibly corresponds to TRBD1 (5 bases). The CDR3 sequence is 14 residues long. CDR1 is SNHLY, CDR2 FYNNEI, per germline. Trimming removed 2 bases from V and 3 bases from J, with 10 bases in between. The CDR3 region is CASSELIGDTEAFF. The CDR3 region has the DNA TGTGCCAGCAGTGAACTAATAGGGGACACTGAAGCTTTCTTT.

This clone has only one observation. The genes are TRBV5-6 and TRBJ1-1; a weak D match, TRBD1 (5 bases). CDR1 SGHDT and CDR2 YYEEEE come from the germline V gene. The CDR3 is 19 residues long. Trimming cost V 4 bases and J 0 bases, with 25 bases left between them. CDR3 DNA: TGTGCCAGCAGCCCTAAGGGGTTCCGGTGGGGTGAGGTGAACACTGAAGCTTTCTTT. As protein: CASSPKGFRWGEVNTEAFF.

The chain recombines TRBV19 with TRBJ2-2; 8 bases match TRBD1. V lost 4 bases and J lost 9; bases outside the gene matches: 4. Per the germline V gene, CDR1 is LNHDA and CDR2 is SQIVND (reference sequence). This CDR3 has 13 residues. CDR3 nucleotides: TGTGCCAGTAGTAACACAGGGGGTAGGGAGCTGTTTTTT. It encodes CASSNTGGRELFF.

This rearrangement joins TRBV7-2 to TRBJ2-1, with a weak D call TRBD2 (5 bases). CDR1 and CDR2 from the germline V gene are SGHTA and FQGNSA. The V end was cut by 4 bases, the J end by 5 bases, with 15 bases between. This CDR3 region has 15 residues. The CDR3 loop is CASSSQLGSHNEQFF. For the CDR3, the DNA is TGTGCCAGCAGCTCCCAACTAGGGTCCCACAATGAGCAGTTCTTC.

This chain uses TRBV19 with TRBJ1-1; D may be TRBD1 (6 bases). The CDR3 spans 14 residues. The germline V and J ends were trimmed by 3 bases and 7 bases, with 15 bases remaining between them. Germline CDR1 and CDR2: LNHDA and SQIVND (reference sequence). CDR3 DNA sequence: TGTGCCAGTAGTATTGGGACACCTAACCGTGAAGCTTTCTTT. Its translation is CASSIGTPNREAFF.

J is TRBJ1-5 and V is TRBV10-3, with TRBD1 identical over 7 bases. J gave up 4 bases and V 2 bases, and 2 bases lay outside the gene matches. The CDR3 covers 14 residues. Germline assignment: CDR1 ENHRY and CDR2 SYGVKD. DNA of the CDR3: TGTGCCATCAGTGAGGCGACAGGGAATCAGCCCCAGCATTTT. As protein: CAISEATGNQPQHF.

This clone was seen just once. This specimen includes other DNA sequences encoding the same CDR3. The J gene is TRBJ2-3, the V gene TRBV4-2; D is possibly TRBD2 (5 bases). This CDR3 spans 14 amino acids. Germline-derived CDR1 and CDR2 are LGHNA and YNFKEQ. V lost 0 bases, J lost 5 bases, and 9 bases lay in between. In DNA, the CDR3 is TGTGCCAGCAGCCAAGATCGGGGAAGAGATACGCAGTATTTT. Translation: CASSQDRGRDTQYF.

The chain uses TRBV7-8 and TRBJ1-3; no clear D gene. V was shortened by 4 bases and J by 1 base, with 11 bases between the two germline ends. Germline V gives CDR1 SGHVS, CDR2 FQNEAQ. CDR3 size: 15 residues. For the CDR3, the DNA is TGTGCCAGCAGCTCTAGCCGGGTGTCTGGAAACACCATATATTTT. Residues: CASSSSRVSGNTIYF.

The chain is built from TRBV6-5 and TRBJ2-1; D unclear. CDR3 size: 16 residues. V lost 3 bases to trimming and J lost 6 bases, with 18 bases between them. CDR1 and CDR2 from the germline V gene are MNHEY and SVGAGI. CDR3 protein: CASSYSSSPGFNEQFF. CDR3 bases: TGTGCCAGCAGTTATTCCAGTAGTCCGGGTTTCAATGAGCAGTTCTTC.

CDR3 loop: CASSFAGAPASGANVLTF. CDR3 nucleotide sequence: TGCGCCAGCAGTTTCGCAGGGGCCCCGGCCTCTGGGGCCAACGTCCTGACTTTC. The rearrangement joins TRBV5-1 to TRBJ2-6; D possibly corresponds to TRBD1 (6 bases). Germline-derived CDR1 and CDR2 are SGHRS and YFSETQ. The CDR3 is 18 residues long. V was cut by 5 bases and J by 0 bases, with 18 bases left in between. Full variable domain (missing parts from reference TRBV5-1 and TRBJ2-6): KAGVTQTPRYLIKTRGQQVTLSCSPISGHRSVSWYQQTPGQGLQFLFEYFSETQRNKGNFPGRFSGRQFSNSRSEMNVSTLELGDSALYLCASSFAGAPASGANVLTFGAGSRLTVL.

This clone was detected only once. DNA for the CDR3: TGCAGCGTGAAACGGACAGGCGCTAACTATGGCTACACCTTC. Protein product: CSVKRTGANYGYTF. V usage is TRBV29-1 and J usage is TRBJ1-2, with TRBD1 identical over 7 bases. Per the germline V gene, CDR1 is SQVTM and CDR2 is ANQGSEA. This CDR3 has 14 amino acids. V shed 6 bases, J shed 0 bases, and the junction held 7 bases outside the gene matches.

This clone occurred once. The chain employs TRBV9 and TRBJ2-1; 9 nucleotides match TRBD2. With 3 bases clipped from V and 9 bases from J, the junction kept 10 bases outside the gene matches. The germline CDR1 and CDR2 sequences are SGDLS and YYNGEE. This CDR3 is 15 amino acids long. The DNA for the CDR3 is TGTGCCAGCAGCGCCCAGCGGGGGGCCCGCAGTGAGCAGTTCTTC. It yields the protein CASSAQRGARSEQFF.

This chain uses TRBV6-5 with TRBJ2-1, with a weak D call TRBD2 (7 bases). V was shortened by 4 bases and J by 5 bases, with 9 bases between the two germline ends. Germline V gives CDR1 MNHEY, CDR2 SVGAGI. CDR3 length: 13 residues. The CDR3 coding sequence is TGTGCCAGCAGTTGGGGGGGCAACAATGAGCAGTTCTTC. Amino acid sequence: CASSWGGNNEQFF.